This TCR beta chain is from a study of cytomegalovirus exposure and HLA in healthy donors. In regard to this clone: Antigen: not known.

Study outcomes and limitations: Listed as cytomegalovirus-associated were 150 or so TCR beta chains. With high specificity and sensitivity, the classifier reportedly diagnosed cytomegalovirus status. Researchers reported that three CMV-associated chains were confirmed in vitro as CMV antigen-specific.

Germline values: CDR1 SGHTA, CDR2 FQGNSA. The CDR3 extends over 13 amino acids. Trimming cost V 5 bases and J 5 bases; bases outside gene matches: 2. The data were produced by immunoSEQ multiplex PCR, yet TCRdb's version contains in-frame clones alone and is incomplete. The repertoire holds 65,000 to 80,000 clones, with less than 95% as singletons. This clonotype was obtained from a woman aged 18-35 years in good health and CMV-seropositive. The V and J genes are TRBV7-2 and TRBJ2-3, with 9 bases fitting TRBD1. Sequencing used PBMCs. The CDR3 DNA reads TGTGCCAGCAGCCGGGACAGGGAAGATACGCAGTATTTT. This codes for CASSRDREDTQYF.